The rows below give T cell receptor beta chains drawn from one sample of a study of blood T cell repertoires in COVID-19. Profiled with immunoSEQ multiplex PCR; TCRdb holds only in-frame clones, not every one. This sample has 120,000 to 150,000 clones, with 70% to 90% found just once. The material sequenced was peripheral blood. The receptor set was obtained from a human donor in a cohort sampled during active COVID-19. Each CDR3 is given with its conserved first and last residue. A D gene is named only where the DNA matches it firmly. The size of a clone is reported for some rows only, either as once, few or many, or as a class for expanded clones.

V: TRBV4-1; size: once; J: TRBJ2-7; D: TRBD2; CDR3: CASSQDPRGVYEQYF; DNA: TGCGCCAGCAGCCAAGATCCTCGGGGGGTGTACGAGCAGTACTTC
V: TRBV12-3/TRBV12-4; size: few; J: TRBJ1-4; D: .; CDR3: CASSYGAGEKLFF; DNA: TGTGCCAGCAGTTACGGGGCGGGAGAAAAACTGTTTTTT
V: TRBV14; size: .; J: TRBJ2-3; D: TRBD1; CDR3: CASSRTGASTDTQYF; DNA: TGTGCCAGCAGCCGGACAGGGGCTAGCACAGATACGCAGTATTTT
V: TRBV9; size: .; J: TRBJ2-7; D: .; CDR3: CASSVGWAGNEQYF; DNA: TGTGCCAGCAGCGTAGGGTGGGCGGGTAACGAGCAGTACTTC
V: TRBV4-1; size: .; J: TRBJ1-6; D: .; CDR3: CASSHPHGGGSNSPLHF; DNA: TGCGCCAGCAGCCATCCCCACGGCGGGGGGTCTAATTCACCCCTCCACTTT
V: TRBV6-5; size: .; J: TRBJ2-1; D: .; CDR3: CATSPGYSYNEQFF; DNA: TGTGCCACCTCGCCGGGGTATTCCTACAATGAGCAGTTCTTC
V: TRBV5-6; size: once; J: TRBJ2-7; D: TRBD2; CDR3: CASSSGLAGSYEQYF; DNA: TGTGCCAGCAGCTCCGGACTAGCGGGTTCCTACGAGCAGTACTTC
V: TRBV9; size: .; J: TRBJ2-7; D: TRBD1; CDR3: CASSIRQGAEQYF; DNA: TGTGCCAGCAGCATTCGACAGGGCGCCGAGCAGTACTTC
V: TRBV5-4; size: .; J: TRBJ2-3; D: TRBD1; CDR3: CASSWTGGADTQYF; DNA: TGTGCCAGCAGCTGGACAGGGGGCGCAGATACGCAGTATTTT
V: TRBV5-6; size: .; J: TRBJ1-2; D: .; CDR3: CASSLLDRNYGYTF; DNA: TGTGCCAGCAGCTTGTTAGACAGGAACTATGGCTACACCTTC
V: TRBV18; size: .; J: TRBJ1-1; D: .; CDR3: CASSPMNTEAFF; DNA: TGTGCCAGCTCACCCATGAACACTGAAGCTTTCTTT
V: TRBV7-2; size: .; J: TRBJ2-1; D: TRBD1; CDR3: CASSPRTGETEQFF; DNA: TGTGCCAGCAGCCCTCGGACAGGGGAGACTGAGCAGTTCTTC
V: TRBV23-1; size: .; J: TRBJ2-7; D: .; CDR3: CASSQSWEQYF; DNA: TGCGCCAGCAGTCAGAGTTGGGAGCAGTACTTC
V: TRBV2; size: .; J: TRBJ2-5; D: .; CDR3: CASSGPPGQGTGETQYF; DNA: TGTGCCAGCAGTGGCCCCCCCGGGCAGGGGACGGGAGAGACCCAGTACTTC
V: TRBV21-1; size: .; J: TRBJ2-2; D: .; CDR3: CASSKGDSGGRNTGELFF; DNA: TGTGCCAGCAGCAAAGGGGATAGCGGGGGAAGGAACACCGGGGAGCTGTTTTTT
V: TRBV4-3; size: .; J: TRBJ2-7; D: .; CDR3: CASSQDGRYEQYF; DNA: TGCGCCAGCAGCCAAGATGGGAGGTACGAGCAGTACTTC
V: TRBV10-3; size: .; J: TRBJ1-4; D: TRBD1; CDR3: CAISGTGGNEKLFF; DNA: TGTGCCATCAGCGGGACAGGGGGAAATGAAAAACTGTTTTTT
V: TRBV7-6; size: .; J: TRBJ2-1; D: .; CDR3: CASRVGPGGLNNEQFF; DNA: TGTGCCAGCAGGGTAGGGCCAGGAGGGCTCAACAATGAGCAGTTCTTC
V: TRBV10-3; size: .; J: TRBJ1-4; D: .; CDR3: CAISAGAVNEKLFF; DNA: TGTGCCATCAGCGCAGGGGCCGTTAATGAAAAACTGTTTTTT
V: TRBV12-3/TRBV12-4; size: .; J: TRBJ1-5; D: .; CDR3: CASTYGNQPQHF; DNA: TGTGCCAGCACCTATGGTAATCAGCCCCAGCATTTT
V: TRBV2; size: .; J: TRBJ1-4; D: TRBD1; CDR3: CATGQGEKLFF; DNA: TGTGCCACTGGACAGGGTGAAAAACTGTTTTTT
V: TRBV6-5; size: .; J: TRBJ2-7; D: TRBD2; CDR3: CASSLRTSSYEQYF; DNA: TGTGCCAGCAGTTTACGGACTAGCAGCTACGAGCAGTACTTC
V: TRBV2; size: few; J: TRBJ2-6; D: TRBD1; CDR3: CASRPGQAGANVLTF; DNA: TGTGCCAGCAGACCCGGACAGGCTGGGGCCAACGTCCTGACTTTC
V: TRBV7-3; size: .; J: TRBJ2-6; D: TRBD1; CDR3: CASSPRAGTGFSNVLTF; DNA: TGTGCCAGCAGCCCACGCGCCGGGACAGGGTTTTCCAACGTCCTGACTTTC
V: TRBV19; size: .; J: TRBJ1-3; D: .; CDR3: CASSIISVGSSGNTIYF; DNA: TGTGCCAGTAGTATAATCTCGGTCGGGAGCTCTGGAAACACCATATATTTT
V: TRBV5-6; size: .; J: TRBJ2-7; D: .; CDR3: CASSSPLDGGGSYEQYF; DNA: TGTGCCAGCAGCTCCCCCCTTGACGGGGGAGGCTCCTACGAGCAGTACTTC
V: TRBV24-1; size: .; J: TRBJ2-1; D: TRBD1; CDR3: CATSDLRGQGLNEQFF; DNA: TGTGCCACCAGTGATTTGAGGGGACAGGGGTTAAATGAGCAGTTCTTC
V: TRBV27; size: .; J: TRBJ2-1; D: .; CDR3: CASSPTGNPYNEQFF; DNA: TGTGCCAGCAGTCCCACAGGGAACCCCTACAATGAGCAGTTCTTC
V: TRBV19; size: .; J: TRBJ1-1; D: TRBD1; CDR3: CASSEGTGSRWYTEAFF; DNA: TGTGCCAGTAGCGAAGGGACAGGATCGCGGTGGTACACTGAAGCTTTCTTT
V: TRBV9; size: .; J: TRBJ1-1; D: TRBD1; CDR3: CASSGTGAITEAFF; DNA: TGTGCCAGCAGCGGGACAGGGGCTATCACTGAAGCTTTCTTT
V: TRBV7-8; size: .; J: TRBJ2-3; D: TRBD2; CDR3: CASSLGLAGGQNTQYF; DNA: TGTGCCAGCAGCTTGGGACTAGCGGGGGGGCAAAATACGCAGTATTTT
V: TRBV25-1; size: .; J: TRBJ2-5; D: .; CDR3: CASSETGSWETQYF; DNA: TGTGCCAGCAGTGAAACAGGGTCTTGGGAGACCCAGTACTTC